Below, 24 T cell receptor beta chains from the same sample are listed, as sequenced in a study of shared clonotypes between healthy human individuals (dated by TCRdb to the early 2020s). CD8 naive samples were CD45RO-negative cells positively selected for CCR7, giving a CD45RA+CCR7+ population that excluded TemRA cells. The library came from the immunoSEQ multiplex PCR assay. The table was pulled from immuneACCESS by TCRdb, which kept in-frame rearrangements only. Such tables lose some clones; where checked, under half of the loss comes from unresolved V genes, and the rest has no known cause. For this sample there are roughly 550,000 clones; roughly 95% appear just once. Together, the top ten hold 0.11% of the sample. What was sequenced was naive CD8+ T cells sorted from blood. The cell subset or site label here, explained by the study, means: CD45RA+CCR7+. The receptors originated from a woman aged 25 to 45 in good health.

Written as DNA, the CDR3 is TGTGCCAGCAGCTGGGCGGGAGACAATGAGCAGTTCTTC. It codes for CASSWAGDNEQFF. The gene calls are TRBV7-8 and TRBJ2-1; 7 bases line up with TRBD2. The CDR3 covers 13 residues. Germline V gene data show CDR1 as SGHVS and CDR2 as FQNEAQ. Trimming took 4 bases from V and 5 from J; bases not matched to a gene: 2.

The chain uses TRBV4-1 and TRBJ2-1; TRBD2 aligns across 15 bases. CDR1 is MGHRA, CDR2 YSYEKL, per germline. The ends lost 4 bases at V and 9 bases at J; junction bases unmatched: 10. The length of the CDR3 is 17 residues. CDR3 DNA: TGCGCCAGCAGCCTGCCGGGACTAGCGGGAGGAATGATTGAGCAGTTCTTC. Translated, it gives CASSLPGLAGGMIEQFF.

This chain connects TRBV6-5 to TRBJ2-7, with 7 bases aligning to TRBD1. J was trimmed by 4 bases and V by 0 bases; bases with no gene match: 9. The CDR3 covers 16 residues. Germline assignment: CDR1 MNHEY and CDR2 SVGAGI. Here the CDR3 reads CASSYSTGTDVYEQYF. The CDR3 DNA is TGTGCCAGCAGTTACTCGACCGGGACAGACGTTTACGAGCAGTACTTC.

The chain uses TRBV7-3 and TRBJ2-1, with 8 bases that match TRBD2. Trimming cost V 1 base and J 8 bases; bases outside gene matches: 10. The CDR3 is made up of 16 amino acids. The germline V gene has CDR1 SGHTA and CDR2 FQGTGA. CDR3 in DNA: TGTGCCAGCAGCTTAAAGGGGAGCGGGAGAGGCGATGAGCAGTTCTTC. Its protein is CASSLKGSGRGDEQFF.

This chain connects TRBV5-1 to TRBJ2-3; TRBD2 aligns across 12 bases. The CDR3 runs 16 residues. V dropped 4 bases and J dropped 3; count of bases not matched to a gene: 6. CDR1 and CDR2 (germline): SGHRS, YFSETQ. CDR3 DNA sequence: TGCGCCAGCAGCACCGACCTAGCGGGGGGGACAGATACGCAGTATTTT. Amino acids: CASSTDLAGGTDTQYF.

The J gene is TRBJ1-2, the V gene TRBV29-1, with a possible D match to TRBD1 (6 bases). The CDR3 sequence is 13 residues long. With 6 bases removed from V and 3 bases from J, the gap between germline ends came to 14 bases. In germline, CDR1 is SQVTM, CDR2 ANQGSEA. CDR3 coding DNA: TGCAGCGTAGAACAGGGAGATGACTATGGCTACACCTTC. Translation gives CSVEQGDDYGYTF. The variable domain in full, with the rest retrieved from reference TRBV29-1 and TRBJ1-2, is SAVISQKPSRDICQRGTSLTIQCQVDSQVTMMFWYRQQPGQSLTLIATANQGSEATYESGFVIDKFPISRPNLTFSTLTVSNMSPEDSSIYLCSVEQGDDYGYTFGSGTRLTVV.

The chain carries TRBV10-2 and TRBJ2-7, with 12 bases matching TRBD2. CDR3 length: 20 amino acids. V shed 5 bases and J 2 bases; nucleotides not matched to a gene: 19. Germline CDR1 WSHSY, CDR2 SAAADI. For the CDR3, the DNA is TGCGCCAGCAGTTCGACACGACTGACTAGCGGGAGTGTCGGTGCCTACGAGCAGTACTTC. Translated: CASSSTRLTSGSVGAYEQYF.

V is TRBV2 and J is TRBJ2-1, with 10 bases fitting TRBD2. Germline assignment: CDR1 SNHLY and CDR2 FYNNEI. CDR3 length: 16 amino acids. Trimming cost V 8 bases and J 9 bases; bases outside gene matches: 16. CDR3 loop: CASRGFQREGSTEQFF. The CDR3 DNA is TGTGCCAGCCGGGGTTTCCAGCGGGAGGGCAGTACTGAGCAGTTCTTC.

V is TRBV7-9 and J is TRBJ2-1; 9 bases are shared with TRBD2. With V trimmed by 3 bases and J by 9 bases, 3 bases remained unmatched. The V gene's germline CDR1 is SEHNR and CDR2 FQNEAQ (reference sequence). This CDR3 is 13 amino acids long. CDR3 nucleotide sequence: TGTGCCAGCAGCTTTGCGGGAGGGGCTGAGCAGTTCTTC. Residues: CASSFAGGAEQFF.

The genes are TRBV5-8 and TRBJ1-1; TRBD1 matches 11 bases. Germline V gene sequence: CDR1 SGHTS, CDR2 YDEGEE. The CDR3 loop spans 17 amino acids. J gave up 1 base and V 2 bases, and 7 bases lay outside the gene matches. The CDR3 nucleotides are TGTGCCAGCAGCTTAGATCGGACAGGGGGCGAGAACACTGAAGCTTTCTTT. This encodes CASSLDRTGGENTEAFF.

The rearrangement joins TRBV9 to TRBJ2-1; TRBD2 agrees at 13 bases. The V gene's germline CDR1 is SGDLS and CDR2 YYNGEE. The CDR3 has 16 amino acids. V trimming: 3 bases; J trimming: 7 bases; junction bases outside the gene matches: 7. This CDR3 reads CASSAKGLAGVNEQFF. CDR3 nucleotide sequence: TGTGCCAGCAGCGCTAAAGGACTAGCGGGAGTTAATGAGCAGTTCTTC.

The genes are TRBV5-6 and TRBJ2-1; D is uncertain. This CDR3 region has 17 residues. V gave up 6 bases and J gave up 1 base, with 20 bases separating them. Germline loops: CDR1 SGHDT, CDR2 YYEEEE. This chain's CDR3 is CASIRATFSGSYNEQFF. CDR3 coding DNA: TGTGCCAGCATCCGCGCTACCTTTAGTGGGTCCTACAATGAGCAGTTCTTC.

There are a few counts of this clone. This rearrangement joins TRBV4-1 to TRBJ2-7; D not certain. With 1 base removed from V and 3 bases from J, the gap between germline ends came to 7 bases. CDR1 MGHRA and CDR2 YSYEKL come from the germline V gene. There are 13 residues in the CDR3. CDR3 in DNA: TGCGCCAGCAGCCAAGGCTCAGTCTACGAGCAGTACTTC. Protein sequence: CASSQGSVYEQYF.

The rearrangement links TRBV15 to TRBJ1-2; 9 positions agree with TRBD1. The CDR3 contains 15 residues. The germline V gene has CDR1 LNHNV and CDR2 YYDKDF (reference sequence). J lost 5 bases, V lost 1 base, and 5 bases had no gene match. Written as DNA, the CDR3 is TGTGCCACCAGCAGAGTACAGGGGGCTTGGTATGGCTACACCTTC. This encodes CATSRVQGAWYGYTF.

The rearrangement joins TRBV7-9 to TRBJ2-2; the match to TRBD2 covers 8 bases. Germline V gives CDR1 SEHNR, CDR2 FQNEAQ (reference sequence). The CDR3 sequence is 14 residues long. Germline trimming cut 9 bases from V and 6 bases from J; bases unmatched to any gene: 9. CDR3 amino acids: CASSGVRAPGELFF. DNA for the CDR3: TGTGCCAGTAGCGGGGTGAGGGCCCCCGGGGAGCTGTTTTTT. The full variable domain, completed using reference TRBV7-9 and TRBJ2-2, is DTGVSQNPRHKITKRGQNVTFRCDPISEHNRLYWYRQTLGQGPEFLTYFQNEAQLEKSRLLSDRFSAERPKGSFSTLEIQRTEQGDSAMYLCASSGVRAPGELFFGEGSRLTVL.

CDR3 loop: CASSLRGDEQYF. CDR3 in DNA: TGTGCCAGCAGCCTGCGAGGAGACGAGCAGTACTTC. V is TRBV11-2 and J is TRBJ2-7, with unresolved D. Germline V gives CDR1 SGHAT, CDR2 FQNNGV. Trimming took off 5 bases at V and 5 bases at J, with 10 bases between the two ends. This CDR3 has 12 residues.

The V call is TRBV29-1, the J call TRBJ2-5; 7 positions match TRBD2. With V trimmed by 6 bases and J by 6 bases, 7 bases remained unmatched. The CDR3 is made up of 12 amino acids. Germline V CDR1 and CDR2: SQVTM, ANQGSEA. The CDR3 sequence is CSVVAGDKTQYF. CDR3 DNA sequence: TGCAGCGTCGTCGCGGGGGATAAGACCCAGTACTTC.

The DNA of the CDR3 is TGTGCCAGCAGGGAGACAGGGAACCAAGAGACCCAGTACTTC. This encodes CASRETGNQETQYF. V is TRBV6-5 and J is TRBJ2-5; 7 bases map to TRBD1. V lost 6 bases to trimming and J lost 0 bases; unmatched junction nucleotides: 4. This CDR3 has 14 amino acids. Per the germline V gene, CDR1 is MNHEY and CDR2 is SVGAGI.

CDR3 coding DNA: TGTGCCAGCACCCATCAGCCCCAGCATTTT. As protein: CASTHQPQHF. The chain is built from TRBV18 and TRBJ1-5; no clear D. The V end lost 8 bases, the J end lost 5 bases, and 4 bases lay between the germline ends. Germline CDR1 reads KGHSH; CDR2 reads LQKENI. The length of the CDR3 is 10 residues.

The chain joins TRBV5-3 to TRBJ2-7; the D call may be TRBD1 or TRBD2 (6 bases each). TRBV5-3 is noted as an ORF with a role that remains uncertain. The CDR3 runs to 17 residues. V lost 1 base to trimming and J lost 7 bases, with 24 bases between them. The CDR3 here is CARSLRPGRSGAEEQYF. CDR3 nucleotides: TGTGCCAGAAGCTTGCGGCCCGGCCGGTCGGGGGCAGAGGAGCAGTACTTC.

The CDR3: CASSVLAGGPGEQFF. The CDR3 DNA reads as TGTGCCAGCAGTGTACTAGCGGGAGGGCCCGGTGAGCAGTTCTTC. The chain uses TRBV2 and TRBJ2-1; 13 bases are shared with TRBD2. Trimming cost V 4 bases and J 9 bases; bases outside gene matches: 6. The germline gives CDR1 SNHLY, CDR2 FYNNEI. The CDR3 is 15 residues long.

The rearrangement uses TRBV6-5 and TRBJ2-7; 9 bases align to TRBD2. Germline-derived CDR1 and CDR2 are MNHEY and SVGAGI. J was trimmed by 6 bases and V by 5 bases; bases with no gene match: 11. The CDR3 has 15 residues. CDR3 amino acids: CASSPQGSGSGEQYF. As DNA, the CDR3 is TGTGCCAGCAGTCCCCAGGGTAGCGGGAGTGGCGAGCAGTACTTC.

The chain joins TRBV29-1 to TRBJ2-2; D call uncertain. V shed 7 bases and J shed 4 bases, with 13 bases lying between them. The CDR3 loop spans 13 amino acids. From germline, CDR1 is SQVTM and CDR2 ANQGSEA. DNA for the CDR3: TGCAGCGGTTCAGGTGGCGGCACCGGGGAGCTGTTTTTT. Its translation: CSGSGGGTGELFF.

This chain links TRBV2 with TRBJ2-2; D might be TRBD1 (6 bases). The CDR3 has 16 amino acids. V was shortened by 6 bases and J by 7 bases, with 21 bases between the two germline ends. Germline-derived CDR1 and CDR2 are SNHLY and FYNNEI. The CDR3 nucleotides are TGTGCCAGCAGGCCGCCCGTAGTGGGGGCTAACGGGGAGCTGTTTTTT. Protein product: CASRPPVVGANGELFF.